These 16 T cell receptor beta chains share one sample of origin, sequenced in a study of control samples from healthy donors and cancer patients. Sequenced by immunoSEQ multiplex PCR; TCRdb stores in-frame clones only, minus some. The data hold approximately 170,000 clones, with around 90% observed a single time. Sequenced: blood. The receptors stem from a man aged 30-40 years in good health.

V is TRBV3-1 (or the pseudogene TRBV3-2) and J is TRBJ1-4, with 7 bases that match TRBD1. From germline, CDR1 is LGHDT and CDR2 YNNKEL (reference sequence). Trimming cost V 4 bases and J 3 bases; bases outside gene matches: 8. This CDR3 spans 16 amino acids. The CDR3 spells CASSPIPGQANEKLFF. CDR3 bases: TGTGCCAGCAGCCCTATACCTGGACAGGCTAATGAAAAACTGTTTTTT.

The chain joins TRBV19 to TRBJ2-7, with a tentative D call TRBD2 (6 bases). Germline values: CDR1 LNHDA, CDR2 SQIVND (reference sequence). The CDR3 has 14 amino acids. With 3 bases removed from V and 2 bases from J, the gap between germline ends came to 11 bases. The CDR3 coding sequence is TGTGCCAGTAGTATCAGTAGCGGTGCCTACGAGCAGTACTTC. It specifies CASSISSGAYEQYF.

The chain joins TRBV6-5 to TRBJ1-2; D might be TRBD1 (5 bases). Germline CDR1 is MNHEY and CDR2 is SVGAGI. The CDR3 has 14 residues. V shed 8 bases and J shed 3 bases, with 16 bases lying between them. CDR3 in amino acids: CASRQGGDDYGYTF. The CDR3 DNA follows: TGTGCCAGCCGGCAGGGCGGGGACGACTATGGCTACACCTTC.

This sequence joins TRBV6-6 and TRBJ2-7, with D unclear. CDR3 length equals 15 residues. Germline V lookup: CDR1 MNHNY, CDR2 SVGAGI (reference sequence). V lost 7 bases and J lost 0, with 16 bases in between. The CDR3 region has the DNA TGTGCCAGCACCCCTGAGACGTTAAGCTCCTACGAGCAGTACTTC. It yields the protein CASTPETLSSYEQYF.

This clone has a single count. The V call is TRBV10-2, the J call TRBJ2-7; D is unclear. The germline V gene encodes CDR1 WSHSY and CDR2 SAAADI. The CDR3 runs 11 residues. V was shortened by 5 bases and J by 5 bases, with 7 bases between the two germline ends. CDR3 in DNA: TGCGCCAGCAGTAACTTCCACGAGCAGTACTTC. It specifies CASSNFHEQYF.

The chain links TRBV10-2 to TRBJ2-5; 14 bases are shared with TRBD2. The CDR3 is 18 residues long. Germline CDR1 WSHSY, CDR2 SAAADI. J lost 6 bases, V lost 3 bases, and 12 bases had no gene match. CDR3 residues: CASSEGTSGGQREKTQYF. As DNA, the CDR3 is TGCGCCAGCAGTGAAGGGACTAGCGGGGGCCAGAGGGAAAAGACCCAGTACTTC.

This clone was detected only once. CDR3 region: CASSYYGTGANTEAFF. In DNA, the CDR3 is TGCGCCAGCAGCTACTACGGGACAGGGGCGAACACTGAAGCTTTCTTT. The chain uses TRBV5-1 and TRBJ1-1; 10 bases match TRBD1. Germline CDR1 reads SGHRS; CDR2 reads YFSETQ. This CDR3 has 16 residues. V was pared by 3 bases and J by 1 base, with 6 bases of the junction left unmatched. Combining the CDR3 with reference TRBV5-1 and TRBJ1-1 gives the whole variable domain KAGVTQTPRYLIKTRGQQVTLSCSPISGHRSVSWYQQTPGQGLQFLFEYFSETQRNKGNFPGRFSGRQFSNSRSEMNVSTLELGDSALYLCASSYYGTGANTEAFFGQGTRLTVV.

The chain couples TRBV5-1 to TRBJ1-4, with 12 bases lining up with TRBD1. CDR1 and CDR2 from the germline V gene are SGHRS and YFSETQ. J lost 5 bases, V lost 4 bases, and 12 bases had no gene match. This CDR3 has 18 amino acids. The CDR3 sequence is CASSLRDRGQRSNEKLFF. CDR3 sequence (DNA): TGCGCCAGCAGCCTCCGGGACAGGGGGCAGAGGAGCAATGAAAAACTGTTTTTT.

V and J are TRBV7-2 and TRBJ2-3; D is unclear. V lost 5 bases and J 0 bases, leaving 9 bases between the germline ends. This CDR3 comprises 14 residues. Germline-derived CDR1 and CDR2 are SGHTA and FQGNSA. The CDR3 sequence: CASSVTRSTDTQYF. The DNA for the CDR3 is TGTGCCAGCAGCGTAACTCGTAGCACAGATACGCAGTATTTT.

The chain has TRBV7-8 and TRBJ1-1; no definite D call. CDR1 SGHVS and CDR2 FQNEAQ come from the germline V gene. This CDR3 spans 14 amino acids. Trimming shortened V by 6 bases and J by 3 bases, and 14 bases separated the two germline ends. For the CDR3, the DNA is TGTGCCAGCAGTCTCTCTCCACGGGACACTGAAGCTTTCTTT. Translating it yields CASSLSPRDTEAFF.

In this sample, this clone turned up once. The rearrangement uses TRBV6-6 and TRBJ1-5; D gene ambiguous. Germline CDR1 MNHNY, CDR2 SVGAGI (reference sequence). V gave up 2 bases and J gave up 1 base, with 9 bases separating them. The length of the CDR3 is 15 residues. CDR3: CASSYLHRSNQPQHF. CDR3 bases: TGTGCCAGCAGTTACCTACACAGAAGCAATCAGCCCCAGCATTTT.

The chain recombines TRBV27 with TRBJ2-7; tentative D call: TRBD1 (6 bases). Germline loops: CDR1 MNHEY, CDR2 SMNVEV (reference sequence). This CDR3 contains 13 residues. V lost 5 bases and J lost 0, with 8 bases in between. CDR3 in DNA: TGTGCCAGCAGTGGACAGAGCTCCTACGAGCAGTACTTC. Translation: CASSGQSSYEQYF.

For this clone: This sample also contains other DNA sequences that code for the same CDR3. The V and J genes are TRBV7-2 and TRBJ1-6, with a possible D match to TRBD1 (5 bases). V lost 1 base, J lost 4 bases, and 8 bases lay in between. The CDR3 contains 15 residues. Germline values: CDR1 SGHTA, CDR2 FQGNSA. CDR3 sequence: CASSLGAGYNSPLHF. The DNA of the CDR3 is TGTGCCAGCAGCTTAGGGGCAGGGTATAATTCACCCCTCCACTTT.

The chain combines TRBV9 with TRBJ1-6; no reliable D call. V gave up 0 bases and J gave up 6 bases, with 7 bases separating them. Germline assignment: CDR1 SGDLS and CDR2 YYNGEE. CDR3 size: 14 residues. The CDR3 is CASSVGGGNSPLHF. The DNA of the CDR3 is TGTGCCAGCAGCGTAGGTGGTGGTAATTCACCCCTCCACTTT.

The CDR3 loop reads CASSRDRVRQPQHF. DNA of the CDR3: TGTGCCAGCAGCCGGGACAGGGTCCGACAGCCCCAGCATTTT. The V call is TRBV11-3, the J call TRBJ1-5; 9 nucleotides agree with TRBD1. The germline V gene encodes CDR1 SGHNT and CDR2 YENEEA. This CDR3 is built from 14 residues. Trimming cost V 5 bases and J 7 bases; bases outside gene matches: 6.

V is TRBV5-1 and J is TRBJ2-7; TRBD2 might be the D (6 bases). The CDR3 loop spans 14 amino acids. Trimming left V 0 bases short and J 6 bases short, with 13 bases between. CDR1 is SGHRS, CDR2 YFSETQ, per germline. The CDR3 DNA reads TGCGCCAGCAGCTTGGAACTAGCCGGGTCCGAGCAGTACTTC. Translation: CASSLELAGSEQYF. Based on the CDR3 plus reference TRBV5-1 and TRBJ2-7, the full variable domain is KAGVTQTPRYLIKTRGQQVTLSCSPISGHRSVSWYQQTPGQGLQFLFEYFSETQRNKGNFPGRFSGRQFSNSRSEMNVSTLELGDSALYLCASSLELAGSEQYFGPGTRLTVT.